These 2 T cell receptor beta chains were sequenced from one sample in a study of blood T cell repertoires in COVID-19. The method was immunoSEQ multiplex PCR; TCRdb's version includes in-frame clones alone and lacks a portion of them. The sample includes 250,000 or so clones, 88% seen only once; the top ten take about 1.3%. The sequenced material came from peripheral blood. The receptors come from an elderly man with acute or convalescent COVID-19.

The V and J genes are TRBV4-1 and TRBJ1-5; maybe TRBD1 (5 bases). V was pared by 1 base and J by 0 bases, with 7 bases between. CDR3 length equals 15 residues. The V gene's germline CDR1 is MGHRA and CDR2 YSYEKL. CDR3 sequence reads: CASSQAQGSNQPQHF. The DNA of the CDR3 is TGCGCCAGCAGCCAAGCGCAGGGTAGCAATCAGCCCCAGCATTTT.

The chain carries TRBV29-1 and TRBJ1-1; no firm D call. Trimming took 3 bases from V and 0 from J, leaving 8 bases between them. The CDR3 length is 13 residues. Germline values: CDR1 SQVTM, CDR2 ANQGSEA. The CDR3 spells CSVELAMNTEAFF. The CDR3 DNA follows: TGCAGCGTTGAGCTGGCCATGAACACTGAAGCTTTCTTT.